This TCR beta chain was recovered during a study of metastatic and nonmetastatic thyroid tumors. TCRdb re-called the PCR reads through MiXCR. Of 25,000 to 30,000 clones listed, about a quarter are singletons. This clone has at least ten counts. Its antigen is still unknown. Until they underwent thyroid surgery, no patient had received any treatment. Findings and limits, study-wide: Versus benign nodules, malignant thyroid tumors reportedly had significantly higher TCR beta diversity, in blood and tumor.

Trimming stripped 8 bases from V and 0 bases from J, with 11 bases between. CDR1 and CDR2 from the germline V gene are DFQATT and SNEGSKA (reference sequence). The CDR3 is 13 residues long. This sequence was found in a female donor with papillary thyroid cancer or a benign thyroid nodule (not recorded which). Some clones in this sample may be carry-over from other donors' samples. The chain joins TRBV20-1 to TRBJ2-1; tentatively, D is TRBD1 (6 bases). Specimen: blood. The CDR3 loop reads CSSTTGSYNEQFF. The CDR3 DNA follows: TGCAGTTCTACGACAGGCTCCTACAATGAGCAGTTCTTC.